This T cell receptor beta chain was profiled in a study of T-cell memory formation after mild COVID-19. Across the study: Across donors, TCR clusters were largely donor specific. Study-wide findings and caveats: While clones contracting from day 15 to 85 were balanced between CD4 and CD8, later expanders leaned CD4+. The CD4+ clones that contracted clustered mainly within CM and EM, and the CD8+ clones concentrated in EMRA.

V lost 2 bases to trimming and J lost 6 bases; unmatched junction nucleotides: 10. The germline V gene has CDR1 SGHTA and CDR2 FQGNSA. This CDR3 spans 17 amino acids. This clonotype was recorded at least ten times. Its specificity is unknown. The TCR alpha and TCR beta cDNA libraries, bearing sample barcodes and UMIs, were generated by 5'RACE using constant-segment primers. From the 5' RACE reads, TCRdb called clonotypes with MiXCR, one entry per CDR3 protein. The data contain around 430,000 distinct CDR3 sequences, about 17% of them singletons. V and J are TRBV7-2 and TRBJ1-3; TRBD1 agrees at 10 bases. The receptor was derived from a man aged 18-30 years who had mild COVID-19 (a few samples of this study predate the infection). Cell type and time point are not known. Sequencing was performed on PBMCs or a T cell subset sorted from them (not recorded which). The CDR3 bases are TGTGCCAGCAGCTTACGTTCGTGGGACAGGGGTGAAAACACCATATATTTT. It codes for CASSLRSWDRGENTIYF.